The 13 T cell receptor beta chains below come from one sample, sequenced in a study of CD8+ T cells in alopecia areata (dated by TCRdb to 2017 to 2018). Library construction relied on the immunoSEQ multiplex PCR assay. To provide template for TCR sequencing, every sample had RNA extracted and reverse transcribed into cDNA. TCRdb holds this immuneACCESS table with in-frame rearrangements only. Some clones are missing; in checked studies, unresolved V genes explain under half, and the rest has no known cause. Across this sample there are 150,000 to 200,000 clones, with less than 70% seen only once. The top ten hold roughly a tenth of the sample. Interpreted using the paper, the time point label stands for: less than 25 weeks on oral tofacitinib. The treatment or condition label on this specimen signifies: oral pan-JAK inhibitor, 5-10 mg twice daily. This sample comprised CD8+ T cells sorted from blood, obtained at week 24, from a patient treated with tofacitinib. The origin of the receptors is a human donor with alopecia areata.

The CDR3: CASSGERTQNYGYTF. In DNA form, the CDR3 reads TGTGCCAGCAGTGGAGAAAGGACTCAGAACTATGGCTACACCTTC. J is TRBJ1-2 and V is TRBV6-5; no firm D call. The CDR3 covers 15 residues. Trimming cost V 5 bases and J 2 bases, with 15 bases left between them. Germline assignment: CDR1 MNHEY and CDR2 SVGAGI.

There are a few counts of this clone. The J gene is TRBJ1-2, the V gene TRBV7-6; D remains unclear. This CDR3 comprises 13 residues. V lost 1 base and J 6 bases, leaving 9 bases between the germline ends. Germline values: CDR1 SGHVS, CDR2 FNYEAQ. The CDR3 spells CASSLGVRDGYTF. CDR3 DNA: TGTGCCAGCAGCTTAGGGGTGAGAGATGGCTACACCTTC.

This clone qualifies as medium-sized. The chain links TRBV7-2 to TRBJ1-4; D not resolved. V was clipped by 5 bases and J by 4 bases, with 11 bases between them. Germline V lookup: CDR1 SGHTA, CDR2 FQGNSA. The CDR3 extends over 14 amino acids. The CDR3 DNA reads TGTGCCAGCAGCCTCCTATCTCTTAATGAAAAACTGTTTTTT. It is translated as CASSLLSLNEKLFF.

The rearrangement links TRBV7-8 to TRBJ1-5, with D maybe TRBD1 (5 bases). The CDR3 runs 15 residues. V lost 1 base to trimming and J lost 7 bases, with 14 bases between them. Germline V gene lookup returns CDR1 SGHVS and CDR2 FQNEAQ. CDR3 in amino acids: CASSLGGAEAQPQHF. DNA of the CDR3: TGTGCCAGCAGCTTAGGAGGGGCTGAAGCACAGCCCCAGCATTTT. Looking up the rest from reference TRBV7-8 and TRBJ1-5 gives the full variable domain: GAGVSQSPRYKVAKRGQDVALRCDPISGHVSLFWYQQALGQGPEFLTYFQNEAQLDKSGLPSDRFFAERPEGSVSTLKIQRTQQEDSAVYLCASSLGGAEAQPQHFGDGTRLSIL.

This clone was counted between two and nine times. The chain joins TRBV19 to TRBJ2-6; no reliable D call. The V gene lost 5 bases and the J gene lost 4 bases, with 6 bases spanning the gap. This CDR3 spans 13 amino acids. Germline assignment: CDR1 LNHDA and CDR2 SQIVND (reference sequence). CDR3: CASSVQGANVLTF. CDR3 DNA: TGTGCCAGTAGTGTACAGGGGGCCAACGTCCTGACTTTC.

This clone appeared a single time. The rearrangement uses TRBV4-1 and TRBJ1-1; D may be TRBD1 (6 bases). Germline V gene data show CDR1 as MGHRA and CDR2 as YSYEKL. Trimming took 6 bases from V and 3 from J, leaving 26 bases between them. The CDR3 covers 18 residues. This chain's CDR3 is CASRPHLPARGLDTEAFF. CDR3 DNA sequence: TGCGCCAGCAGACCTCACCTCCCCGCGAGGGGGTTGGACACTGAAGCTTTCTTT.

The chain couples TRBV5-5 to TRBJ2-7; a weak D match, TRBD1 (5 bases). V was pared by 5 bases and J by 6 bases, with 12 bases between. Germline V CDR1 and CDR2: SGHKS, YYEKEE (reference sequence). The CDR3 sequence is 12 residues long. CDR3 sequence reads: CASSNQGTEQYF. CDR3 bases: TGTGCCAGCAGTAACCAGGGAACCGAGCAGTACTTC.

V gene TRBV6-1 combines with J gene TRBJ2-7; D remains unclear. The CDR3 has 14 amino acids. Germline CDR1 reads MNHNS; CDR2 reads SASEGT. Trimming left V 1 base short and J 3 bases short, with 10 bases between. The CDR3 loop reads CASSEGAVGYEQYF. The DNA for the CDR3 is TGTGCCAGCAGTGAAGGGGCAGTTGGCTACGAGCAGTACTTC.

The rearrangement joins TRBV5-6 to TRBJ2-2; D uncertain. The CDR3 sequence is 15 residues long. V lost 2 bases to trimming and J lost 1 base, with 9 bases between them. Germline V gene data show CDR1 as SGHDT and CDR2 as YYEEEE. The CDR3 is CASSLYPGNTGELFF. The CDR3 DNA follows: TGTGCCAGCAGCTTATACCCTGGGAACACCGGGGAGCTGTTTTTT.

The chain couples TRBV14 to TRBJ1-5, with D uncertain. Trimming removed 3 bases at V and 0 bases at J, with 0 bases between. Germline-derived CDR1 and CDR2 are SGHDN and FVKESK. The CDR3 sequence is 12 residues long. CDR3 coding DNA: TGTGCCAGCAGCCATAGCAATCAGCCCCAGCATTTT. As protein: CASSHSNQPQHF.

The chain carries TRBV30 and TRBJ1-1; 8 bases align to TRBD1. The CDR3 runs 12 residues. Germline trimming cut 5 bases from V and 5 bases from J; bases unmatched to any gene: 4. Looked up from germline, CDR1 is GTSNPN and CDR2 is SVGIG (reference sequence). The CDR3 loop reads CAWDRGWTEAFF. The CDR3 nucleotides read TGTGCCTGGGACAGGGGTTGGACTGAAGCTTTCTTT. The full variable domain, completed using reference TRBV30 and TRBJ1-1, is SQTIHQWPATLVQPVGSPLSLECTVEGTSNPNLYWYRQAAGRGLQLLFYSVGIGQISSEVPQNLSASRPQDRQFILSSKKLLLSDSGFYLCAWDRGWTEAFFGQGTRLTVV.

The gene calls are TRBV5-1 and TRBJ2-2; 9 bases align to TRBD1. In germline, CDR1 is SGHRS, CDR2 YFSETQ. The CDR3 covers 15 residues. J was trimmed by 3 bases and V by 3 bases; bases with no gene match: 3. The CDR3: CASSSRDRDTGELFF. The DNA of the CDR3 is TGCGCCAGCAGCTCCCGGGACAGGGACACCGGGGAGCTGTTTTTT.

The rearrangement uses TRBV4-3 and TRBJ1-2; TRBD1 is a possible D gene (5 bases). Germline CDR1 and CDR2: LGHNA and YSLEER. V lost 4 bases and J lost 6, with 18 bases in between. The CDR3 is 15 residues long. DNA of the CDR3: TGCGCCAGCAGCCCAGGATTCGGGACCGGCAATGGCTACACCTTC. It encodes CASSPGFGTGNGYTF.